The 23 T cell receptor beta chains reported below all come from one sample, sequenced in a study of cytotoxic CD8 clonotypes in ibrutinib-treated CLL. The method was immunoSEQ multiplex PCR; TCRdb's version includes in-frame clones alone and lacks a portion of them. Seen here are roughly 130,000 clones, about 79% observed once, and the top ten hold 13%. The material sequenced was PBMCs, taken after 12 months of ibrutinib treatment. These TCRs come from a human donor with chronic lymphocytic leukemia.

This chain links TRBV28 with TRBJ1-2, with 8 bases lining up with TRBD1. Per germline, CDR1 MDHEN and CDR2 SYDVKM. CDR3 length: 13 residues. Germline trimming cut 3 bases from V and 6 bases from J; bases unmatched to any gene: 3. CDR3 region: CASSFGQGHGYTF. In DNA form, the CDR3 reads TGTGCCAGCAGTTTCGGACAGGGACATGGCTACACCTTC.

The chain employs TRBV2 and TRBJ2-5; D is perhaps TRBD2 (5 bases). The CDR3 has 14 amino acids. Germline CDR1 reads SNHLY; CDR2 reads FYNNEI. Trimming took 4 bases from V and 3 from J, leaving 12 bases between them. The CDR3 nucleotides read TGTGCCAGCAGTGGGCCCACTAGAGAAGAGACCCAGTACTTC. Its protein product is CASSGPTREETQYF. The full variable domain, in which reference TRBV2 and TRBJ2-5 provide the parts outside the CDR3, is EPEVTQTPSHQVTQMGQEVILRCVPISNHLYFYWYRQILGQKVEFLVSFYNNEISEKSEIFDDQFSVERPDGSNFTLKIRSTKLEDSAMYFCASSGPTREETQYFGPGTRLLVL.

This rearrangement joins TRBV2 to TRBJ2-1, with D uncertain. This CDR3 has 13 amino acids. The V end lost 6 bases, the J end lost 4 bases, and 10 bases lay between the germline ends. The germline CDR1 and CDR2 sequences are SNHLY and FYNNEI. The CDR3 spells CASRVLDYNEQFF. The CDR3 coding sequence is TGTGCCAGCAGAGTACTGGATTACAATGAGCAGTTCTTC.

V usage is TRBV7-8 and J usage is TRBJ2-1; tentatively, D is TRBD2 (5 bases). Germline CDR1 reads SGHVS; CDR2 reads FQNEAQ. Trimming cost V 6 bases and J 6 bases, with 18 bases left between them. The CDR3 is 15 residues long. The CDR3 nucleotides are TGTGCCAGCAGTCCCCCGGGATCCTCCCTCAATGAGCAGTTCTTC. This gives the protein CASSPPGSSLNEQFF.

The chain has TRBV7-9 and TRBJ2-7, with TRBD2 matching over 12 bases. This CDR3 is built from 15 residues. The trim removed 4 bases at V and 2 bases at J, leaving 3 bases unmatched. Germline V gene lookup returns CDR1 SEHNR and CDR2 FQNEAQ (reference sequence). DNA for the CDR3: TGTGCCAGCAGCTCAAGACTAGCGGGAGCCTACGAGCAGTACTTC. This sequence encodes CASSSRLAGAYEQYF.

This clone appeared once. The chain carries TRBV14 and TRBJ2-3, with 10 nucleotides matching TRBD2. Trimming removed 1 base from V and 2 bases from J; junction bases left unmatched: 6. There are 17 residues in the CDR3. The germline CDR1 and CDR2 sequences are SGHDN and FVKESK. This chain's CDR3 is CASSQGKLAGVTDTQYF. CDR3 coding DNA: TGTGCCAGCAGCCAAGGAAAGCTAGCGGGAGTCACAGATACGCAGTATTTT. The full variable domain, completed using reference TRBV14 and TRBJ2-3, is EAGVTQFPSHSVIEKGQTVTLRCDPISGHDNLYWYRRVMGKEIKFLLHFVKESKQDESGMPNNRFLAERTGGTYSTLKVQPAELEDSGVYFCASSQGKLAGVTDTQYFGPGTRLTVL.

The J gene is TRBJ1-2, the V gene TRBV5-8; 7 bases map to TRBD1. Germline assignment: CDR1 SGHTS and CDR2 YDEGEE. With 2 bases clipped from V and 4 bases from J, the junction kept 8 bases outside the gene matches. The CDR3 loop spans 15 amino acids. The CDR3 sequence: CASSFYRGAIYGYTF. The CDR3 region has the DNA TGTGCCAGCAGCTTTTACAGGGGCGCAATCTATGGCTACACCTTC.

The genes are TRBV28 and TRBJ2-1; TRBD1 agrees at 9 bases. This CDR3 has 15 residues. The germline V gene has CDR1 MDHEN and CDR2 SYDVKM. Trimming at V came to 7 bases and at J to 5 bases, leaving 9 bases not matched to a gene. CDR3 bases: TGTGCCAGCACCAGTCCCGGGACAGGGAACAATGAGCAGTTCTTC. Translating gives CASTSPGTGNNEQFF.

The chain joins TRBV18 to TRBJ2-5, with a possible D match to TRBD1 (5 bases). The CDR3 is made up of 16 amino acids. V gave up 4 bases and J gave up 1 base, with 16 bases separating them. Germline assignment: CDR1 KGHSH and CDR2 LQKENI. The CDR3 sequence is CASSRGRYVTQETQYF. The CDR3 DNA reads TGTGCCAGCTCACGGGGCCGATATGTCACCCAAGAGACCCAGTACTTC.

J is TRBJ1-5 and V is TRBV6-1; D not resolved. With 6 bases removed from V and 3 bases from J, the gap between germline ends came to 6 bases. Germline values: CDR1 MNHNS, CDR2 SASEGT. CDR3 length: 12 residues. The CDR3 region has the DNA TGTGCCAGCAGGCCTGACAATCAGCCCCAGCATTTT. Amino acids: CASRPDNQPQHF.

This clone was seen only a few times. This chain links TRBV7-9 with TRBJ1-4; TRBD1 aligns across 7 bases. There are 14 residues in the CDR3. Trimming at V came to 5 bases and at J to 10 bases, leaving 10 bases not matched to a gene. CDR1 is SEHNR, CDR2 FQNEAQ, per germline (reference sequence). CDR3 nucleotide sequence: TGTGCCAGCAGCCTCGGGACAGACGCTAGAAAACTGTTTTTT. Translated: CASSLGTDARKLFF.

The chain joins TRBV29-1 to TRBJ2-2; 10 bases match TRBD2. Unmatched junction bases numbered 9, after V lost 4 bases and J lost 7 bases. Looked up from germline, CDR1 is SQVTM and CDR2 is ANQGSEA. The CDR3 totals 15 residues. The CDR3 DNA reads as TGCAGCGTTGGCCCAAGCGGGAGGGAAGTCGGGGAGCTGTTTTTT. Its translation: CSVGPSGREVGELFF.

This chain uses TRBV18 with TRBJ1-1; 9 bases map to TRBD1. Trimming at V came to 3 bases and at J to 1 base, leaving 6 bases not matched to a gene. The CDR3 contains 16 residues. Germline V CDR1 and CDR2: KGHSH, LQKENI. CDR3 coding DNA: TGTGCCAGCTCACCGTCACAGGGGGCGGGGAACACTGAAGCTTTCTTT. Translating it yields CASSPSQGAGNTEAFF.

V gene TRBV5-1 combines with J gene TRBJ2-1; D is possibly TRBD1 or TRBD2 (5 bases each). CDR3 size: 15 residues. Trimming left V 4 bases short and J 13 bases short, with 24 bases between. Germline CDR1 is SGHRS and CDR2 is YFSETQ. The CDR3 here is CASSLGRSLNLGQFF. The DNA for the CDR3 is TGCGCCAGCAGCCTGGGACGGAGCCTCAACCTTGGACAGTTCTTC.

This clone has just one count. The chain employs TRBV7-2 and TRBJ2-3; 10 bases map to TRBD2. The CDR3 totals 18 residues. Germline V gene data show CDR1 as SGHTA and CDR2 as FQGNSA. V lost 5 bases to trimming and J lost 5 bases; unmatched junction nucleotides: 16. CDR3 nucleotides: TGTGCCAGCAGCCCCCAAGGCGCGAGCGGGAGGGCCATAGATACGCAGTATTTT. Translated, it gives CASSPQGASGRAIDTQYF.

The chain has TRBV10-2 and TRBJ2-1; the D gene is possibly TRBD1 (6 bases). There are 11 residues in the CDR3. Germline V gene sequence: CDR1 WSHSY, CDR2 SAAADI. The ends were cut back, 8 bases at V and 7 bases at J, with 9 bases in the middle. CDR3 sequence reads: CASLRGNEQFF. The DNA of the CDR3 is TGCGCCAGCCTCAGGGGAAATGAGCAGTTCTTC.

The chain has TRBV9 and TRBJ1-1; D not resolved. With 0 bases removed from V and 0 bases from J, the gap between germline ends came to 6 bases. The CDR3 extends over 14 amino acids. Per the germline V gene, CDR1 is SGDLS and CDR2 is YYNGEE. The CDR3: CASSVAVMNTEAFF. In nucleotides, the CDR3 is TGTGCCAGCAGCGTAGCCGTTATGAACACTGAAGCTTTCTTT.

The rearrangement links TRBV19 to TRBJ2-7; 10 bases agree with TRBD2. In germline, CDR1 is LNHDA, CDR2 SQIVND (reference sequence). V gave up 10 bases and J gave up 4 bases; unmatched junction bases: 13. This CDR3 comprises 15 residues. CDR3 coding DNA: TGTGCCACACAGACGGCTAGCGGGAGTCGGTACGAGCAGTACTTC. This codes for CATQTASGSRYEQYF.

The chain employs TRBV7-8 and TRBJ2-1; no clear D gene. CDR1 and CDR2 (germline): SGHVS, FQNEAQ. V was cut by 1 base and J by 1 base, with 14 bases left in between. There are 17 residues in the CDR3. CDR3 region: CASSLGFSLQSYNEQFF. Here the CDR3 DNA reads TGTGCCAGCAGCTTAGGATTTAGCCTCCAGTCCTACAATGAGCAGTTCTTC. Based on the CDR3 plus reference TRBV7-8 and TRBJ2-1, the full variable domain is GAGVSQSPRYKVAKRGQDVALRCDPISGHVSLFWYQQALGQGPEFLTYFQNEAQLDKSGLPSDRFFAERPEGSVSTLKIQRTQQEDSAVYLCASSLGFSLQSYNEQFFGPGTRLTVL.

CDR3 coding DNA: TGTGCCAGCGGACCCGAGGGAGCTAATACTAACTATGGCTACACCTTC. It yields the protein CASGPEGANTNYGYTF. This sequence joins TRBV28 and TRBJ1-2, with D hard to call. The CDR3 spans 16 residues. The V end was cut by 8 bases, the J end by 0 bases, with 19 bases between. Looked up from germline, CDR1 is MDHEN and CDR2 is SYDVKM.

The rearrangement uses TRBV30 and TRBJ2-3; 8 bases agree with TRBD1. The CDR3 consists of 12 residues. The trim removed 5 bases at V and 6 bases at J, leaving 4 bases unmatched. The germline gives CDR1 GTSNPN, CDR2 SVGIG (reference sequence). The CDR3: CAWGTGFDTQYF. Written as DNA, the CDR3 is TGTGCCTGGGGGACAGGTTTTGATACGCAGTATTTT.

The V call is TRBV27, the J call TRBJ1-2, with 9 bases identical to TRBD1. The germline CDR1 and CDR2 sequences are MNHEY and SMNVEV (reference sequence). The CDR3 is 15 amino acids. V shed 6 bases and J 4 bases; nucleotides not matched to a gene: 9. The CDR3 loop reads CASRSYLTGGYGYTF. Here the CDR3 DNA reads TGTGCCAGCAGATCTTATTTGACAGGGGGCTATGGCTACACCTTC.

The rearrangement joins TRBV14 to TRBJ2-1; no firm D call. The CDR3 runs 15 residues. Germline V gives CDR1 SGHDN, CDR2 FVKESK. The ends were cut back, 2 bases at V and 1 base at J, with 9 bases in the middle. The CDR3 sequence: CASSQLYGSYNEQFF. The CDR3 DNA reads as TGTGCCAGCAGCCAACTTTATGGGTCCTACAATGAGCAGTTCTTC. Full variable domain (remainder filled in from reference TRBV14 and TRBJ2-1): EAGVTQFPSHSVIEKGQTVTLRCDPISGHDNLYWYRRVMGKEIKFLLHFVKESKQDESGMPNNRFLAERTGGTYSTLKVQPAELEDSGVYFCASSQLYGSYNEQFFGPGTRLTVL.